These 2 T cell receptor beta chains share one sample of origin, sequenced in a study of T-cell memory formation after mild COVID-19. TCRdb recomputed calls from the 5' RACE reads with MiXCR, one row per CDR3 protein. The sample lists some 340,000 distinct CDR3 sequences, approximately 12% seen once, with roughly a fifth in the top ten. The source material was PBMCs or a T cell subset sorted from them (not recorded which). The receptors were sampled from a man younger than 30 who had mild COVID-19 (a few samples of this study predate the infection). Cell type and time point are not known.

In this sample, this clonotype turned up a few times. The chain combines TRBV6-4 with TRBJ2-3; 10 nucleotides match TRBD1. The ends lost 3 bases at V and 2 bases at J; junction bases unmatched: 2. The germline V gene has CDR1 MRHNA and CDR2 SNTAGT. The CDR3 length is 15 residues. DNA for the CDR3: TGTGCCAGCAGTGAAGGGACAGGGGACACAGATACGCAGTATTTT. Its protein is CASSEGTGDTDTQYF.

This clonotype was picked up many times. The chain joins TRBV29-1 to TRBJ1-2; D is unclear. Germline CDR1 and CDR2: SQVTM and ANQGSEA. The CDR3 is 11 residues long. The V end was cut by 2 bases, the J end by 4 bases, with 5 bases between. The CDR3 protein is CSVELGYGYTF. In nucleotides, the CDR3 is TGCAGCGTTGAACTAGGCTATGGCTACACCTTC.